Listed below are T cell receptor beta chains from one sample, sequenced in a study of cytomegalovirus exposure and HLA in healthy donors. Repertoires were generated with immunoSEQ multiplex PCR, while TCRdb's copy carries only in-frame clones and drops some. The sample lists 150,000 to 200,000 clones, over 70% occurring once. Sequenced input: PBMCs. These receptors originate from a man aged 25-40 years in good health and CMV-seropositive. The conserved cysteine and the conserved F or W are not part of the CDR3 here. The D gene is left open where the match is weak.

v_gene	j_gene	d_gene	CDR3aa
TRBV30	TRBJ2-1	.	AGRGTGLHEQF
TRBV7-8	TRBJ2-7	.	ASSLGGPRQAKNEQY
TRBV5-4	.	TRBD2	ASRIRTSALSYEQY
TRBV29-1	TRBJ1-2	TRBD1	SVEDRGTGASGGYT
TRBV7-3	TRBJ2-6	.	ASSGRSGVSGANVLT
TRBV11-2	TRBJ2-2	TRBD2	ASSPGGREGGELF
TRBV4-2	TRBJ2-7	.	ASSQGGVSRAAAHYEQY
TRBV21-1	TRBJ1-3	.	ASSKGGHCFSGNTIY
TRBV21-1	TRBJ2-7	.	ASSARHYSSYEQY
TRBV5-6	TRBJ2-3	.	ASSFLTDTQY
TRBV21-1	TRBJ1-3	.	ASSTDLIRSGNTIY
TRBV10-2	TRBJ2-5	TRBD2	ASRPGLAGVKETQY
TRBV5-4	TRBJ2-7	.	ASSLVDNPYEQY
TRBV10-3	TRBJ2-3	TRBD2	AMTWGLAGVTDTQY
TRBV10-3	TRBJ2-1	.	AISESGLANEQF
TRBV9	TRBJ1-2	TRBD1	ASSVEPHRGPYGYT
TRBV15	TRBJ1-1	.	ATSGLPSSSTEAF
TRBV5-1	TRBJ1-2	.	ASSLEAGTLNGYT
TRBV7-9	TRBJ1-3	.	ASSLPRDSGRGNTIY
TRBV25-1	TRBJ2-1	TRBD1	ASTSGGSYNEQF
TRBV28	TRBJ2-1	.	ASKSLRGRELDNEQF
TRBV4-1	TRBJ2-1	.	ASSQGGASYNEQF
TRBV14	TRBJ2-5	.	ASSQIGAGQLGGTQY
TRBV27	TRBJ2-7	TRBD1	ASSPSGQASYEQY
TRBV30	TRBJ2-5	TRBD2	AWSGGTSMETQY
TRBV28	TRBJ1-2	.	ASSSSSYRLRSGYGYT
TRBV19	TRBJ1-5	TRBD1	ASSGTGVKSQPQH
TRBV19	TRBJ1-4	.	ASSEVTVGAGKLF
TRBV7-6	TRBJ2-3	TRBD2	ASSLDWRGGQDTQY
TRBV6-4	TRBJ2-1	.	ASSDGRSSYNEQF
TRBV5-6	TRBJ1-3	.	ASRRIRGNEDTIY
TRBV7-8	TRBJ2-7	.	ASSLEQLSSYEQY
TRBV19	TRBJ2-3	TRBD2	ASSIQSGVRDTQY
TRBV6-5	TRBJ1-3	.	ASSSPRGSGNTIY
TRBV7-9	.	.	ASSWAGKQYEQY
TRBV11-2	TRBJ2-1	TRBD2	ASSPGTSGSYEQF
TRBV7-2	TRBJ2-7	TRBD1	ASSYGQGNPYEQY
TRBV9	TRBJ1-3	.	ASSVRASGNGNTIY